The 23 T cell receptor beta chains below all came from one sample that was sequenced in a study of blood T cell repertoires in COVID-19. Clones were read by immunoSEQ multiplex PCR, and TCRdb kept only the in-frame ones, dropping some. The table shows about 120,000 clones, with roughly 89% occurring only once. The sample was peripheral blood. These receptors were obtained from a woman between 45 and 60 years old with acute or convalescent COVID-19.

The chain uses TRBV7-2 and TRBJ1-2; D not resolved. The germline V gene encodes CDR1 SGHTA and CDR2 FQGNSA. With 4 bases removed from V and 1 base from J, the gap between germline ends came to 13 bases. There are 15 residues in the CDR3. CDR3 sequence (DNA): TGTGCCAGCAGCTCCCCGTGGGCGCTTAACTATGGCTACACCTTC. Protein sequence: CASSSPWALNYGYTF. The full variable domain, in which reference TRBV7-2 and TRBJ1-2 provide the parts outside the CDR3, is GAGVSQSPSNKVTEKGKDVELRCDPISGHTALYWYRQSLGQGLEFLIYFQGNSAPDKSGLPSDRFSAERTGGSVSTLTIQRTQQEDSAVYLCASSSPWALNYGYTFGSGTRLTVV.

This sequence joins TRBV7-2 and TRBJ2-7, with TRBD2 as a possible D gene (5 bases). V lost 5 bases and J lost 5, with 25 bases in between. The germline V gene encodes CDR1 SGHTA and CDR2 FQGNSA. This CDR3 region has 17 residues. In DNA, the CDR3 is TGTGCCAGCAGCCCCTTAGCGTCGGCCGCTAAATTAAACGAGCAGTACTTC. It translates to CASSPLASAAKLNEQYF.

The chain links TRBV25-1 to TRBJ1-3, with 9 bases lining up with TRBD1. There are 15 residues in the CDR3. The trim removed 3 bases at V and 4 bases at J, leaving 4 bases unmatched. Germline loops: CDR1 MGHDK, CDR2 SYGVNS. The CDR3 reads CASSDQDRGGNTIYF. CDR3 in DNA: TGTGCCAGCAGTGATCAGGACAGGGGCGGAAACACCATATATTTT.

DNA for the CDR3: TGTGCCAGCAGCTTAGTGGGTCAGGGGGAAACAATACCGTTCTTC. Translated: CASSLVGQGETIPFF. The chain recombines TRBV7-8 with TRBJ2-1, with 7 bases fitting TRBD1. Germline-derived CDR1 and CDR2 are SGHVS and FQNEAQ. Trimming at V came to 1 base and at J to 15 bases, leaving 15 bases not matched to a gene. The CDR3 totals 15 residues.

This sequence joins TRBV3-1 (or the pseudogene TRBV3-2) and TRBJ2-1; a possible D gene is TRBD2 (5 bases). The V end was cut by 5 bases, the J end by 5 bases, with 13 bases between. The CDR3 covers 14 residues. CDR1 is LGHDT, CDR2 YNNKEL, per germline (reference sequence). This chain's CDR3 is CASSEPRDDNEQFF. The CDR3 region has the DNA TGTGCCAGCAGCGAACCCCGGGATGACAATGAGCAGTTCTTC.

The chain recombines TRBV5-4 with TRBJ2-7; TRBD1 is a possible D gene (6 bases). Trimming took 6 bases from V and 0 from J, leaving 16 bases between them. The germline V gene has CDR1 SGHNT and CDR2 YYREEE (reference sequence). The CDR3 is 15 amino acids. CDR3 amino acids: CASTPGQDSSYEQYF. CDR3 DNA: TGTGCCAGCACGCCCGGGCAGGACAGCTCCTACGAGCAGTACTTC.

The J gene is TRBJ2-3, the V gene TRBV4-1; 8 nucleotides align to TRBD2. CDR3 length equals 15 residues. CDR1 is MGHRA and CDR2 is YSYEKL in the germline V gene. V lost 4 bases to trimming and J lost 2 bases; unmatched junction nucleotides: 5. CDR3 residues: CASSPAGASTDTQYF. CDR3 bases: TGCGCCAGCAGCCCAGCGGGGGCCTCCACAGATACGCAGTATTTT.

The chain recombines TRBV5-1 with TRBJ1-1, with D possibly matching TRBD1 (5 bases). Germline CDR1 is SGHRS and CDR2 is YFSETQ. This CDR3 is built from 14 residues. Trimming pared 2 bases from V and 1 base from J, leaving 9 bases between. CDR3 bases: TGCGCCAGCAGCTTAGTAGGGGAGAACACTGAAGCTTTCTTT. Translated: CASSLVGENTEAFF.

V usage is TRBV2 and J usage is TRBJ1-2, with D possibly matching TRBD1 (5 bases). Germline V gene data show CDR1 as SNHLY and CDR2 as FYNNEI. The V and J ends lost 9 bases and 2 bases respectively, with 16 bases between them. The CDR3 covers 14 residues. This chain's CDR3 is CARGSPGLNYGYTF. The CDR3 DNA follows: TGTGCCAGAGGCTCTCCAGGGTTAAACTATGGCTACACCTTC.

This chain links TRBV3-1 (or the pseudogene TRBV3-2) with TRBJ1-2; D gene ambiguous. V dropped 5 bases and J dropped 1 base, with 11 bases sitting between them. Per the germline V gene, CDR1 is LGHDT and CDR2 is YNNKEL (reference sequence). The length of the CDR3 is 14 residues. The CDR3 here is CASSRESDNYGYTF. The CDR3 coding sequence is TGTGCCAGCAGCAGGGAGTCAGATAACTATGGCTACACCTTC.

In this sample, this clone turned up a few times. The genes are TRBV5-1 and TRBJ1-4, with TRBD1 as a possible D gene (5 bases). Trimming left V 0 bases short and J 7 bases short, with 16 bases between. The CDR3 runs 16 residues. Germline CDR1 and CDR2: SGHRS and YFSETQ. The CDR3 spells CASSLAYSGGGEKLFF. CDR3 nucleotide sequence: TGCGCCAGCAGCTTGGCCTACAGCGGCGGGGGTGAAAAACTGTTTTTT.

The chain links TRBV27 to TRBJ1-5; tentative D call: TRBD1 (5 bases). CDR1 and CDR2 (germline): MNHEY, SMNVEV (reference sequence). The CDR3 contains 16 residues. The ends were cut back, 1 base at V and 5 bases at J, with 15 bases in the middle. The CDR3 bases are TGTGCCAGCAGTTTATTCGGGGGGGACCCCTATCAGCCCCAGCATTTT. The encoded protein is CASSLFGGDPYQPQHF.

V and J are TRBV11-3 and TRBJ2-1; weak D call: TRBD1 (5 bases). Germline-derived CDR1 and CDR2 are SGHNT and YENEEA. The ends were cut back, 1 base at V and 10 bases at J, with 11 bases in the middle. The CDR3 extends over 13 amino acids. Written as DNA, the CDR3 is TGTGCCAGCAGCTTAGGTGGGGCGGAAGAGCAGTTCTTC. The encoded protein is CASSLGGAEEQFF.

The genes are TRBV18 and TRBJ2-5, with 7 bases aligning to TRBD2. CDR3 length: 15 residues. Germline V gene data show CDR1 as KGHSH and CDR2 as LQKENI. J lost 1 base, V lost 5 bases, and 7 bases had no gene match. This CDR3 is CASSESGIRQETQYF. The DNA for the CDR3 is TGTGCCAGCTCAGAGAGCGGGATCCGCCAAGAGACCCAGTACTTC.

This clone appeared a single time. The gene calls are TRBV7-6 and TRBJ2-2, with 13 positions matching TRBD2. Losses at the gene ends were 5 bases for V and 0 bases for J; bases not matched to a gene: 6. Germline assignment: CDR1 SGHVS and CDR2 FNYEAQ. This CDR3 spans 18 amino acids. CDR3 nucleotides: TGTGCCAGCAGCCCCCGACTAGCGGGGGGAACGAACACCGGGGAGCTGTTTTTT. The encoded protein is CASSPRLAGGTNTGELFF.

The rearrangement joins TRBV7-9 to TRBJ1-1; the D is unclear. The CDR3 spans 11 residues. Germline loops: CDR1 SEHNR, CDR2 FQNEAQ (reference sequence). With 4 bases removed from V and 8 bases from J, the gap between germline ends came to 8 bases. The CDR3 loop reads CASSSEGEAFF. The CDR3 DNA sequence: TGTGCCAGCAGCTCGGAGGGAGAAGCTTTCTTT.

V gene TRBV30 combines with J gene TRBJ1-4; perhaps TRBD1 as D (6 bases). Germline CDR1 reads GTSNPN; CDR2 reads SVGIG (reference sequence). Trimming left V 3 bases short and J 6 bases short, with 11 bases between. The CDR3 spans 13 residues. The CDR3 loop is CAWSGGADEKLFF. DNA of the CDR3: TGTGCCTGGAGCGGGGGGGCGGATGAAAAACTGTTTTTT. Supplemented by reference TRBV30 and TRBJ1-4, the full variable domain reads SQTIHQWPATLVQPVGSPLSLECTVEGTSNPNLYWYRQAAGRGLQLLFYSVGIGQISSEVPQNLSASRPQDRQFILSSKKLLLSDSGFYLCAWSGGADEKLFFGSGTQLSVL.

The CDR3 here is CASIGARYYEQYF. The CDR3 region has the DNA TGTGCCAGCATCGGTGCCAGGTACTACGAGCAGTACTTC. The chain has TRBV6-5 and TRBJ2-7; D gene ambiguous. Per the germline V gene, CDR1 is MNHEY and CDR2 is SVGAGI. Trimming removed 7 bases at V and 3 bases at J, with 13 bases between. This CDR3 contains 13 residues.

J is TRBJ2-2 and V is TRBV4-1; maybe TRBD2 (6 bases). CDR3 length: 18 residues. Germline V CDR1 and CDR2: MGHRA, YSYEKL. Trimming stripped 1 base from V and 8 bases from J, with 23 bases between. The DNA of the CDR3 is TGCGCCAGCAGCCAAGGCCGGCTCTTAGGTAGCGGCAGGGGGGAGCTGTTTTTT. As protein: CASSQGRLLGSGRGELFF.

The J gene is TRBJ2-7, the V gene TRBV18; 10 nucleotides agree with TRBD1. The CDR3 loop spans 16 amino acids. CDR1 and CDR2 from the germline V gene are KGHSH and LQKENI. Trimming at V came to 4 bases and at J to 1 base, leaving 7 bases not matched to a gene. CDR3 coding DNA: TGTGCCAGCTCACAAAACCGGGACAGGGGTTCCTACGAGCAGTACTTC. Translated, it gives CASSQNRDRGSYEQYF.

The chain links TRBV4-1 to TRBJ1-6; D possibly corresponds to TRBD1 (5 bases). V gave up 0 bases and J gave up 3 bases, with 15 bases separating them. CDR3 length: 18 amino acids. The germline V gene encodes CDR1 MGHRA and CDR2 YSYEKL. For the CDR3, the DNA is TGCGCCAGCAGCCAAGATGGACGACAGTTCTTCTATAATTCACCCCTCCACTTT. It yields the protein CASSQDGRQFFYNSPLHF.

As regards this clone: Different DNA sequences within this sample yield the same CDR3. This chain connects TRBV18 to TRBJ2-2; D is ambiguous. The CDR3 is 12 residues long. Germline V lookup: CDR1 KGHSH, CDR2 LQKENI. V was shortened by 0 bases and J by 9 bases, with 5 bases between the two germline ends. As DNA, the CDR3 is TGTGCCAGCTCACCACCAAGCAGGGAGCTGTTTTTT. Protein product: CASSPPSRELFF.

CDR3 coding DNA: TGTGCCAGCAGCGTAGAAGGGACTCCAGAGACCCAGTACTTC. Amino acids: CASSVEGTPETQYF. V is TRBV9 and J is TRBJ2-5; possible D gene TRBD2, 6 bases. The CDR3 sequence is 14 residues long. V gave up 0 bases and J gave up 4 bases, with 10 bases separating them. In germline, CDR1 is SGDLS, CDR2 YYNGEE.